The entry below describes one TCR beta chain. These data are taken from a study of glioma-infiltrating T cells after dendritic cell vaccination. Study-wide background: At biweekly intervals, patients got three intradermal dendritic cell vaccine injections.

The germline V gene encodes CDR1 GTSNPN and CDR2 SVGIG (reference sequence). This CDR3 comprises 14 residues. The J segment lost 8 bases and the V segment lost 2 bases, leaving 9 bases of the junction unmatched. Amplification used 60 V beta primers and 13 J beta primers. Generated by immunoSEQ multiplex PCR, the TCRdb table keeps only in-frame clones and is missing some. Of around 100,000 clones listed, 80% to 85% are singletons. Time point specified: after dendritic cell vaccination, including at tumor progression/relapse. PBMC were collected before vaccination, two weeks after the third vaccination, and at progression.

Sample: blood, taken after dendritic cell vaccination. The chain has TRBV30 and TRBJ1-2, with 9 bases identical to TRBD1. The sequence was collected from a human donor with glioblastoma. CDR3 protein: CAWSMTGGSGGYTF. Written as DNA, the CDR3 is TGTGCCTGGAGTATGACAGGGGGATCAGGAGGCTACACCTTC.